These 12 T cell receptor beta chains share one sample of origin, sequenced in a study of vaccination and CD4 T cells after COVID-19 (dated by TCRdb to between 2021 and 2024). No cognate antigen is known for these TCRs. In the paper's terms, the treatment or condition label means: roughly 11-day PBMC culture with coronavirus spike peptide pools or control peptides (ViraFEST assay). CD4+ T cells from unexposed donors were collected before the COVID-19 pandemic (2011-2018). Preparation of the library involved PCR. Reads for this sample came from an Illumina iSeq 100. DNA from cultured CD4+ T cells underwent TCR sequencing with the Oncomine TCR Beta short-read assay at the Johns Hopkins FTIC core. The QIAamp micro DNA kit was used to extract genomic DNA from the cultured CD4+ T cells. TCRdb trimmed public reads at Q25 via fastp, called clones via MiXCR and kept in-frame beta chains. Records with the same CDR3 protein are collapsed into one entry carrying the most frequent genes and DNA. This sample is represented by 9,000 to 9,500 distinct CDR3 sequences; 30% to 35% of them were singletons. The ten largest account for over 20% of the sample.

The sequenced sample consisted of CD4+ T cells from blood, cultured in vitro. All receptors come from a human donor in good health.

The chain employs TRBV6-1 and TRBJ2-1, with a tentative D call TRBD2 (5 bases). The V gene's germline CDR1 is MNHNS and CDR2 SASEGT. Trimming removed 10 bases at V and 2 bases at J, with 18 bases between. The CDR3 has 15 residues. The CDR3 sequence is CAISESGIPYNEQFF. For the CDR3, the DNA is TGTGCCATCTCGGAGTCGGGGATCCCCTACAATGAGCAGTTCTTC.

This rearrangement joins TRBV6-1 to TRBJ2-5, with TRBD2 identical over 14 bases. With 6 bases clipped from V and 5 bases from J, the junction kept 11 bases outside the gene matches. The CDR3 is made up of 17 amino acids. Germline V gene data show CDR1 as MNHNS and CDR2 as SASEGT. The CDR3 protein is CASRKPGLAGGGETQYF. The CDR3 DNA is TGTGCCAGCAGGAAACCTGGACTAGCGGGAGGCGGGGAGACCCAGTACTTC.

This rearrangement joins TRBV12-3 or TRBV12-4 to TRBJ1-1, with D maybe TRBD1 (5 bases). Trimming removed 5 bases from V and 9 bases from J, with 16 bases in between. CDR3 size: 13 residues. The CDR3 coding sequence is TGTGCCAGCAGTGCCGGGACCGCCGCAAAAGCTTTCTTT. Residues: CASSAGTAAKAFF.

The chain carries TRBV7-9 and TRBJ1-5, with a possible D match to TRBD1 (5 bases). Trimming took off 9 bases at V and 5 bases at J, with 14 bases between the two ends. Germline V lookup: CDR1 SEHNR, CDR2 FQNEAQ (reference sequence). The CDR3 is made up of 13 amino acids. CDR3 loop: CARHRNDDQPQHF. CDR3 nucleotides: TGTGCCAGACACAGGAACGATGATCAGCCCCAGCATTTT.

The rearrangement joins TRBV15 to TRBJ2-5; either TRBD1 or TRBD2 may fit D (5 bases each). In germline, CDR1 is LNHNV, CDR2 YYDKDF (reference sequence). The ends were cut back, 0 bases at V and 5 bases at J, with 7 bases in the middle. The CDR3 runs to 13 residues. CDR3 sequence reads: CATSREGTETQYF. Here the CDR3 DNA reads TGTGCCACCAGCAGAGAAGGGACGGAGACCCAGTACTTC.

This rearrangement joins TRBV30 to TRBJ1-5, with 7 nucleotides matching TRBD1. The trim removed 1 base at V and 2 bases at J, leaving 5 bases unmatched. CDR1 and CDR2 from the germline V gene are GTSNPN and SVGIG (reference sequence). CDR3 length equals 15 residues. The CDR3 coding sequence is TGTGCCTGGAGTGGGGGGACAGCTGGCAATCAGCCCCAGCATTTT. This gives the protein CAWSGGTAGNQPQHF.

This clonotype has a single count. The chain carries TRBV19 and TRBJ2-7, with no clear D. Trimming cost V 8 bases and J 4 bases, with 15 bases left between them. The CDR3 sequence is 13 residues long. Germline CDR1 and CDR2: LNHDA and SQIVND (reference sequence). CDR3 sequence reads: CASSEGPFYEQYF. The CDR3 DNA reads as TGTGCCAGTTCCGAAGGGCCCTTTTACGAGCAGTACTTC.

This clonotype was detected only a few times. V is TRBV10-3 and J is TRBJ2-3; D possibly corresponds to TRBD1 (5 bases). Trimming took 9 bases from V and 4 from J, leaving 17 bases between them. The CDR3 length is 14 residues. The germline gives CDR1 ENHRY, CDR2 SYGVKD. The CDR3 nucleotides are TGTGCCATTTACCAGGGCTGGGGCCCAGATACGCAGTATTTT. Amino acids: CAIYQGWGPDTQYF.

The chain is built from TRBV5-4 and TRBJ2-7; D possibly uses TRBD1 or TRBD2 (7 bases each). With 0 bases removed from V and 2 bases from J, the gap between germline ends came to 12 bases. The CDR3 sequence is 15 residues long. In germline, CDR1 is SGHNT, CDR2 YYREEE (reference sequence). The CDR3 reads CASSLAAGGAYEQYF. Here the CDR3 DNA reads TGTGCCAGCAGCTTGGCGGCAGGGGGGGCCTACGAGCAGTACTTC.

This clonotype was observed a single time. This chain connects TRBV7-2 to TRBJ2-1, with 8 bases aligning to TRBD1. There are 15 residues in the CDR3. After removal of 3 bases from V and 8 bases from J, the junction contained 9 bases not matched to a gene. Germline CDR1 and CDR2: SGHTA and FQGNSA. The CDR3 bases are TGTGCCAGCAGCTTTCGACAGGGGCTGAAGGATGAGCAGTTCTTC. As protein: CASSFRQGLKDEQFF.

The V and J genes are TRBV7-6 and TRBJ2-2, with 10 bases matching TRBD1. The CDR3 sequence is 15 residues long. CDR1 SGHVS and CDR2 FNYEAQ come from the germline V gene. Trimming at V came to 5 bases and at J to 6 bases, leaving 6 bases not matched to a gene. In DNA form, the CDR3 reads TGTGCCAGCAGCCCCCGGACAGGGGGGGCCGGGGAGCTGTTTTTT. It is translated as CASSPRTGGAGELFF. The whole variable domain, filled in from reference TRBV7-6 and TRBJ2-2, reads GAGVSQSPRYKVTKRGQDVALRCDPISGHVSLYWYRQALGQGPEFLTYFNYEAQQDKSGLPNDRFSAERPEGSISTLTIQRTEQRDSAMYRCASSPRTGGAGELFFGEGSRLTVL.

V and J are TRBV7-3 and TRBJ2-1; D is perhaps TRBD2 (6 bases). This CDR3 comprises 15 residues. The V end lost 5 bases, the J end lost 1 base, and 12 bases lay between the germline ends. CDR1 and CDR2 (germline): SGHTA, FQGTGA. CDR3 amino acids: CASSTQLASYNEQFF. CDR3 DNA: TGTGCCAGCAGCACACAACTAGCTTCCTACAATGAGCAGTTCTTC.